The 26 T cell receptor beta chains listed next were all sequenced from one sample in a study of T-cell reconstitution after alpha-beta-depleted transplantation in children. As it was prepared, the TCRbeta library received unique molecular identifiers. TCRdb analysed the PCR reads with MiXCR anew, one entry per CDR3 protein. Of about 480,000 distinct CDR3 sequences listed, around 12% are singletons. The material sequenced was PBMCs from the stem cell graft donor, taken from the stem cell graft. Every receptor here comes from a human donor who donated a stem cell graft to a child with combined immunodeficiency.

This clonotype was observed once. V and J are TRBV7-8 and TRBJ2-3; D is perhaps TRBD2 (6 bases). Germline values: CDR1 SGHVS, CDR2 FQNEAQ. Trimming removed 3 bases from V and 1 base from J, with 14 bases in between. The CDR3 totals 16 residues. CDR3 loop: CASSLVRGTRTDTQYF. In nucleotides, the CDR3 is TGTGCCAGCAGCTTGGTTCGCGGGACTCGCACAGATACGCAGTATTTT.

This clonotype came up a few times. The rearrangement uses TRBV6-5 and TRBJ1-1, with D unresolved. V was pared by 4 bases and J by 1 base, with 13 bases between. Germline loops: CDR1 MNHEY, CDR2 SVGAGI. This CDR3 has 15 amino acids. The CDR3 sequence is CASSSKTAGNTEAFF. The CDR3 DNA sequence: TGTGCCAGCAGTTCCAAAACCGCTGGGAACACTGAAGCTTTCTTT.

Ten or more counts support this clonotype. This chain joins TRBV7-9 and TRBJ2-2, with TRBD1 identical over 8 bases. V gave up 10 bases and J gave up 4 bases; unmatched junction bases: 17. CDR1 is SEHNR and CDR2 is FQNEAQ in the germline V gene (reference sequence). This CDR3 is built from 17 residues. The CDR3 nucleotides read TGTGCCACCCCCCCACGGCCGGGACAGGACCTCACCGGGGAGCTGTTTTTT. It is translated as CATPPRPGQDLTGELFF.

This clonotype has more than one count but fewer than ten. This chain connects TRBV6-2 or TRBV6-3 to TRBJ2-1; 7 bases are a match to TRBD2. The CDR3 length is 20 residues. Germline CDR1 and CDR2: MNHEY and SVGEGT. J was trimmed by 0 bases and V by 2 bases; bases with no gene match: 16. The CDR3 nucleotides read TGTGCCAGCAGTTACGGACTGAAGCGGGGTCCCGGAAGCTCCTACAATGAGCAGTTCTTC. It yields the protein CASSYGLKRGPGSSYNEQFF.

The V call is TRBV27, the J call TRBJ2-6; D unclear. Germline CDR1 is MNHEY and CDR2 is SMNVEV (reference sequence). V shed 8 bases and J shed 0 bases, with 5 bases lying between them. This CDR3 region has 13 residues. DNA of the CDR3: TGTGCCAGCTGTGTCTCTGGGGCCAACGTCCTGACTTTC. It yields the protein CASCVSGANVLTF.

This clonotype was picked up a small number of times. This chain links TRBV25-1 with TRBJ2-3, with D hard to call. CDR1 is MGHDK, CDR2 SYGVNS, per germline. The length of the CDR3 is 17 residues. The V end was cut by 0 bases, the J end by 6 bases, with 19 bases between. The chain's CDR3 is CASSEYTEQSFGDTQYF. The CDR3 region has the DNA TGTGCCAGCAGTGAATATACGGAACAGTCCTTTGGGGATACGCAGTATTTT.

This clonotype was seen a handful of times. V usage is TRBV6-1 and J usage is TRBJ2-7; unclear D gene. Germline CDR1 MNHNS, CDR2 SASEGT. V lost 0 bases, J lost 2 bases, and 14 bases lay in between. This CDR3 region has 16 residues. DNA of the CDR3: TGTGCCAGCAGTGAAGCGCTTGGAAGTGGAGCCTACGAGCAGTACTTC. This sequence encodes CASSEALGSGAYEQYF.

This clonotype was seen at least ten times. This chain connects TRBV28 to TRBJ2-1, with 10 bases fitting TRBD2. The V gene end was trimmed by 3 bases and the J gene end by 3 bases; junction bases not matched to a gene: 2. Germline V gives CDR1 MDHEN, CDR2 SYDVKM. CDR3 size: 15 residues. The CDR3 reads CASSLERGGYNEQFF. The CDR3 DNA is TGTGCCAGCAGTTTGGAGCGGGGGGGCTACAATGAGCAGTTCTTC.

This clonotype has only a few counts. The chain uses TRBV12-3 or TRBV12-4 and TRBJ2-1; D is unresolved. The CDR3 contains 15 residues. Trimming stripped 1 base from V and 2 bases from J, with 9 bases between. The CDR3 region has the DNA TGTGCCAGCAGTTTAGGAGACGGAGCCTACAATGAGCAGTTCTTC. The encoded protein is CASSLGDGAYNEQFF.

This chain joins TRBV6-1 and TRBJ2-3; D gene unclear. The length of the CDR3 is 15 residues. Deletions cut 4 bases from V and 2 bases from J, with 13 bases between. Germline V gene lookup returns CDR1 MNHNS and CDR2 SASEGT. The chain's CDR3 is CASSVKVVTTDTQYF. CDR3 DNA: TGTGCCAGCAGTGTAAAGGTAGTGACCACAGATACGCAGTATTTT.

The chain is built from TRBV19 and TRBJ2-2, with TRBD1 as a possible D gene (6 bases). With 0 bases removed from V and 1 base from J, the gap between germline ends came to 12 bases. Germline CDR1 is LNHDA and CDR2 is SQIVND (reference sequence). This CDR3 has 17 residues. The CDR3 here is CASSIDLGAVNTGELFF. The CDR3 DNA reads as TGTGCCAGTAGTATAGATTTGGGGGCAGTGAACACCGGGGAGCTGTTTTTT. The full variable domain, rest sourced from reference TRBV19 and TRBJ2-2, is DGGITQSPKYLFRKEGQNVTLSCEQNLNHDAMYWYRQDPGQGLRLIYYSQIVNDFQKGDIAEGYSVSREKKESFPLTVTSAQKNPTAFYLCASSIDLGAVNTGELFFGEGSRLTVL.

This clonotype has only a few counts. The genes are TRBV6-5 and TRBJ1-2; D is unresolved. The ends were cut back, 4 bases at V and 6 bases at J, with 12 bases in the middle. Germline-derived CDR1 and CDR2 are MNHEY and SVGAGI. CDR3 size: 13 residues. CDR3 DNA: TGTGCCAGCAGTTTGGGCCCGGGCAATGGCTACACCTTC. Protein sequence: CASSLGPGNGYTF.

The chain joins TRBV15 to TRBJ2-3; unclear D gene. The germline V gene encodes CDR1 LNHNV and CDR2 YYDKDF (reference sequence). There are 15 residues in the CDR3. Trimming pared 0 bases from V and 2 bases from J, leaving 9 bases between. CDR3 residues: CATSRDRAPTDTQYF. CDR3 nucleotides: TGTGCCACCAGCAGAGATAGGGCTCCCACAGATACGCAGTATTTT.

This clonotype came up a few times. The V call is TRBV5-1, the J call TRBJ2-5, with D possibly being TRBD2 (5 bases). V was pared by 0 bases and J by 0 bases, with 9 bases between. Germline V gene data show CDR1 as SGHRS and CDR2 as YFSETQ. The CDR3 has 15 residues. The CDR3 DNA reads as TGCGCCAGCAGCTTGGTAACGGGGAACCAAGAGACCCAGTACTTC. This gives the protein CASSLVTGNQETQYF.

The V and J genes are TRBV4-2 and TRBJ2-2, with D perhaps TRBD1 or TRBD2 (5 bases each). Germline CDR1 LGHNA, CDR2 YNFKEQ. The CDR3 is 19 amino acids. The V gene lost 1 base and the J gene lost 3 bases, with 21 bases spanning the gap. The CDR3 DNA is TGTGCCAGCAGCCAAGCTCCGGGGCAGGCCCAATTAGACACCGGGGAGCTGTTTTTT. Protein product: CASSQAPGQAQLDTGELFF.

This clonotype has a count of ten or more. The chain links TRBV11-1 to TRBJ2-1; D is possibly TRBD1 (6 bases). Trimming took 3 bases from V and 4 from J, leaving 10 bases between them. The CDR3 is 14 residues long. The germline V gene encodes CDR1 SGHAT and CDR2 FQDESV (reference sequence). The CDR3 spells CASSFRQDYNEQFF. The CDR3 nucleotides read TGTGCCAGCAGCTTTCGACAGGATTACAATGAGCAGTTCTTC.

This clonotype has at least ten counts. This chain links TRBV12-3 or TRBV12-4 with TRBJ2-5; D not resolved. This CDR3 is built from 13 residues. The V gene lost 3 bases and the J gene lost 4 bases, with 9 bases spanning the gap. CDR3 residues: CASSFSVVETQYF. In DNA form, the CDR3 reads TGTGCCAGCAGTTTTTCAGTGGTAGAGACCCAGTACTTC.

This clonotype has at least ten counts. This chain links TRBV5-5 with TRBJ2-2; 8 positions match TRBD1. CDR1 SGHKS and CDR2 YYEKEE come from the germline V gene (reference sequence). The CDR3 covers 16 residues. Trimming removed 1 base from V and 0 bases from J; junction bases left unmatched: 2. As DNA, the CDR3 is TGTGCCAGCAGCTTGTGGGGACAGGCGAACACCGGGGAGCTGTTTTTT. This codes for CASSLWGQANTGELFF. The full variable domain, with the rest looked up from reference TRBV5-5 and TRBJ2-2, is DAGVTQSPTHLIKTRGQQVTLRCSPISGHKSVSWYQQVLGQGPQFIFQYYEKEERGRGNFPDRFSARQFPNYSSELNVNALLLGDSALYLCASSLWGQANTGELFFGEGSRLTVL.

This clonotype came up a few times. The CDR3 reads CASSPWTLNNSPLHF. For the CDR3, the DNA is TGTGCCAGCAGCCCATGGACACTAAATAATTCACCCCTCCACTTT. The rearrangement uses TRBV11-2 and TRBJ1-6, with D possibly matching TRBD1 (5 bases). There are 15 residues in the CDR3. CDR1 is SGHAT and CDR2 is FQNNGV in the germline V gene. V was cut by 5 bases and J by 5 bases, with 13 bases left in between.

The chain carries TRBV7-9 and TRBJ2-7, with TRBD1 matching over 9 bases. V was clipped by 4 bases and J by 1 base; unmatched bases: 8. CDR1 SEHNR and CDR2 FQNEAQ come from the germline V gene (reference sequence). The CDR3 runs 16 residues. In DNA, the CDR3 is TGTGCCAGCAGCTGGACGACAGGGGGGAAATCCTACGAGCAGTACTTC. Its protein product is CASSWTTGGKSYEQYF.

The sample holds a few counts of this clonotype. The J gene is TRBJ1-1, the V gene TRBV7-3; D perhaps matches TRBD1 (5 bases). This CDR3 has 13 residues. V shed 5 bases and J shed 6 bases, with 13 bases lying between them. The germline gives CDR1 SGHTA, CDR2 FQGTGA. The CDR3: CASSPARGSEAFF. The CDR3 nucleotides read TGTGCCAGCAGCCCGGCCCGGGGGTCTGAAGCTTTCTTT.

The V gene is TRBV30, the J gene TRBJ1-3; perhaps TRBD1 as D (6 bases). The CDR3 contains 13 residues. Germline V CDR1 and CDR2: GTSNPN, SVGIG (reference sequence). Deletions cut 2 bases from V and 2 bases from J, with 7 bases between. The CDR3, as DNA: TGTGCCTGGAGTTACAGGGCTGGAAACACCATATATTTT. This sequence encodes CAWSYRAGNTIYF.

CDR3 DNA sequence: TGTGCCAGCAGCCGAATCGGACGTCCTAGCACAGATACGCAGTATTTT. Protein product: CASSRIGRPSTDTQYF. The chain employs TRBV2 and TRBJ2-3, with no clear D. The V and J ends lost 6 bases and 0 bases respectively, with 16 bases between them. The CDR3 is 16 amino acids. Germline CDR1 and CDR2: SNHLY and FYNNEI.

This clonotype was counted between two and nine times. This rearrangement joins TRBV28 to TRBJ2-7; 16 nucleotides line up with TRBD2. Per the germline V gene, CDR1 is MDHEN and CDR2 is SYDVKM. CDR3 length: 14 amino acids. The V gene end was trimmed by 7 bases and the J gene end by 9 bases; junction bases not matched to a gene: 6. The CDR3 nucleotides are TGTGCCAGCACCCAGGGACTAGCGGGAGGGTTGCAGTACTTC. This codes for CASTQGLAGGLQYF.

CDR3 sequence: CAWSVLFRDYEQYF. CDR3 nucleotide sequence: TGTGCCTGGAGTGTTTTATTCCGCGACTACGAGCAGTACTTC. V is TRBV30 and J is TRBJ2-7; D not certain. The germline V gene has CDR1 GTSNPN and CDR2 SVGIG (reference sequence). The CDR3 is 14 amino acids. V lost 0 bases to trimming and J lost 3 bases, with 12 bases between them.

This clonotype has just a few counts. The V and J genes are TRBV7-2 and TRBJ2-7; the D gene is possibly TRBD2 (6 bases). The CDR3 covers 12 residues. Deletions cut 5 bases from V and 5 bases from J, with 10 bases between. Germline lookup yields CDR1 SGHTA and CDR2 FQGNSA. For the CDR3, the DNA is TGTGCCAGCAGCCCGCGGGATGACGAGCAGTACTTC. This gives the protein CASSPRDDEQYF.